These 28 T cell receptor beta chains were all obtained from the same sample, sequenced in a study of beta chain features in type 1 diabetes. cDNA synthesis used the whole RNA isolate, giving expressed TCRB sequences. Clones were sequenced by immunoSEQ multiplex PCR, and TCRdb holds only the in-frame ones, with some missing. The table has over 300,000 clones, approximately 9.9% seen once; the top ten hold around 1%. These receptors have no known antigen. Study conclusions and caveats: Type 1 diabetes patients showed a moderate but significant shortening of TCRB CDR3s in all four CD4+ subsets.

The specimen was central memory CD4+ T cells from blood. The receptors stem from a man under 40 with type 1 diabetes.

In its sample, this clone was seen a few times. The sample holds other DNA sequences that translate to the same CDR3. V usage is TRBV30 and J usage is TRBJ2-7; D is perhaps TRBD2 (5 bases). This CDR3 is 12 amino acids long. V lost 0 bases and J 4 bases, leaving 7 bases between the germline ends. The germline V gene encodes CDR1 GTSNPN and CDR2 SVGIG (reference sequence). CDR3 loop: CAWSVRGYEQYF. Here the CDR3 DNA reads TGTGCCTGGAGTGTACGGGGTTACGAGCAGTACTTC.

This clone has a handful of counts. The sample contains more than one DNA sequence encoding this CDR3. The chain has TRBV5-1 and TRBJ2-5; the D is unclear. Germline V CDR1 and CDR2: SGHRS, YFSETQ. The CDR3 runs to 12 residues. Trimming removed 5 bases from V and 2 bases from J, with 7 bases in between. The CDR3 reads CASSSEQETQYF. As DNA, the CDR3 is TGCGCCAGCAGTTCGGAGCAAGAGACCCAGTACTTC.

This rearrangement joins TRBV7-2 to TRBJ1-6; 12 bases are shared with TRBD1. Germline CDR1 and CDR2: SGHTA and FQGNSA. The J segment lost 8 bases and the V segment lost 5 bases, leaving 4 bases of the junction unmatched. The CDR3 runs to 15 residues. The CDR3 here is CASSLGTGGYSPLHF. The CDR3 DNA reads as TGTGCCAGCAGCCTCGGGACAGGGGGCTATTCACCCCTCCACTTT.

Concerning this clone: The sample has other DNA sequences that encode this CDR3 too. The chain recombines TRBV29-1 with TRBJ1-4, with unresolved D. V lost 7 bases to trimming and J lost 8 bases, with 8 bases between them. This CDR3 spans 10 amino acids. Germline V gene sequence: CDR1 SQVTM, CDR2 ANQGSEA. The CDR3, as DNA: TGCAGCGCCGGAGGGGAAAAACTGTTTTTT. It specifies CSAGGEKLFF.

The rearrangement links TRBV13 to TRBJ1-2, with D maybe TRBD1 (6 bases). Trimming cost V 7 bases and J 0 bases, with 21 bases left between them. The CDR3 spans 17 residues. Per germline, CDR1 PRHDT and CDR2 FYEKMQ (reference sequence). CDR3 in amino acids: CASISIQGNTANYGYTF. In DNA, the CDR3 is TGTGCCAGCATCTCGATACAGGGTAACACAGCTAACTATGGCTACACCTTC.

This clone was counted a few times. For the CDR3, the DNA is TGTGCCAGCAGCTTAGGTATGAGCTCCTACAATGAGCAGTTCTTC. It codes for CASSLGMSSYNEQFF. The chain has TRBV11-3 and TRBJ2-1, with D uncertain. V dropped 1 base and J dropped 0 bases, with 7 bases sitting between them. CDR3 size: 15 residues. In germline, CDR1 is SGHNT, CDR2 YENEEA. The full variable domain, its missing parts supplied by reference TRBV11-3 and TRBJ2-1, is EAGVVQSPRYKIIEKKQPVAFWCNPISGHNTLYWYLQNLGQGPELLIRYENEEAVDDSQLPKDRFSAERLKGVDSTLKIQPAELGDSAVYLCASSLGMSSYNEQFFGPGTRLTVL.

The rearrangement links TRBV7-6 to TRBJ2-5, with D possibly matching TRBD2 (5 bases). The CDR3 is made up of 13 amino acids. The V and J ends lost 6 bases and 7 bases respectively, with 15 bases between them. CDR1 and CDR2 from the germline V gene are SGHVS and FNYEAQ. The CDR3 protein is CASSPTREGTQYF. The CDR3 DNA follows: TGTGCCAGCAGTCCCACTCGGGAAGGGACCCAGTACTTC.

The chain couples TRBV7-2 to TRBJ2-3; a weak D match, TRBD2 (5 bases). Between the trimmed V and J ends, which lost 5 bases and 6 bases, there was a span of 9 bases. Germline values: CDR1 SGHTA, CDR2 FQGNSA. The CDR3 length is 12 residues. CDR3 sequence reads: CASSTRRDTQYF. The CDR3 DNA follows: TGTGCCAGCAGCACACGGAGGGATACGCAGTATTTT.

This clone was recorded once. The chain has TRBV29-1 and TRBJ2-2; D gene ambiguous. V was pared by 5 bases and J by 0 bases, with 10 bases between. CDR1 and CDR2 from the germline V gene are SQVTM and ANQGSEA. The CDR3 extends over 14 amino acids. CDR3 DNA: TGCAGCGTTATATATTCCGCGAACACCGGGGAGCTGTTTTTT. Translated, it gives CSVIYSANTGELFF.

Concerning this clone itself: Other DNA sequences from this sample encode an identical CDR3 as well. The genes are TRBV20-1 and TRBJ2-5; D is ambiguous. This CDR3 spans 11 amino acids. V shed 6 bases and J shed 4 bases, with 9 bases lying between them. CDR1 DFQATT and CDR2 SNEGSKA come from the germline V gene (reference sequence). CDR3 region: CSASLSETQYF. The CDR3 coding sequence is TGCAGTGCCTCCCTTTCAGAGACCCAGTACTTC.

This clone was seen only a few times. The rearrangement uses TRBV2 and TRBJ1-6; D call uncertain. There are 13 residues in the CDR3. V lost 8 bases, J lost 7 bases, and 12 bases lay in between. Germline V gene lookup returns CDR1 SNHLY and CDR2 FYNNEI. The CDR3 DNA reads as TGTGCCAGCGGCAGGAACACAAATTCACCCCTCCACTTT. Amino acids: CASGRNTNSPLHF.

This clone showed up many times. The CDR3 nucleotides are TGCGCCAGCAGCCAAGAGGTGGTCAGCTATGGCTACACCTTC. It is translated as CASSQEVVSYGYTF. V gene TRBV4-3 combines with J gene TRBJ1-2, with D unclear. V dropped 0 bases and J dropped 4 bases, with 9 bases sitting between them. The CDR3 sequence is 14 residues long. Germline CDR1 and CDR2: LGHNA and YSLEER.

In its sample, this clone was seen a few times. V usage is TRBV7-2 and J usage is TRBJ1-2; 9 bases are shared with TRBD1. Germline CDR1 is SGHTA and CDR2 is FQGNSA. After removal of 4 bases from V and 6 bases from J, the junction contained 6 bases not matched to a gene. This CDR3 contains 14 residues. DNA for the CDR3: TGTGCCAGCAGCTCACAGGGGGCGCAGAATGGCTACACCTTC. The encoded protein is CASSSQGAQNGYTF.

The chain has TRBV9 and TRBJ1-5, with D maybe TRBD1 (5 bases). CDR3 length: 12 residues. In germline, CDR1 is SGDLS, CDR2 YYNGEE. Trimming cost V 2 bases and J 5 bases, with 5 bases left between them. CDR3 nucleotide sequence: TGTGCCAGCAGCGTGACAGATCAGCCCCAGCATTTT. Translating gives CASSVTDQPQHF.

A few counts support this clone. This chain connects TRBV4-3 to TRBJ2-3; 10 nucleotides agree with TRBD2. Trimming cost V 1 base and J 2 bases; bases outside gene matches: 3. This CDR3 is built from 16 residues. CDR1 is LGHNA, CDR2 YSLEER, per germline. The CDR3 nucleotides are TGCGCCAGCAGCCAAGTAGCGGGGGGTAACACAGATACGCAGTATTTT. Protein product: CASSQVAGGNTDTQYF.

The table lists this clone with a few counts. This rearrangement joins TRBV4-3 to TRBJ2-3; 9 nucleotides agree with TRBD2. The CDR3 is made up of 17 amino acids. Germline CDR1 is LGHNA and CDR2 is YSLEER. Trimming at V came to 3 bases and at J to 0 bases, leaving 7 bases not matched to a gene. The CDR3 sequence: CASSQLSGGLSTDTQYF. The CDR3 region has the DNA TGCGCCAGCAGCCAGTTGAGCGGGGGGCTCAGCACAGATACGCAGTATTTT.

This clone was found a few times. V is TRBV9 and J is TRBJ2-3, with a weak D call TRBD2 (5 bases). The CDR3 length is 14 residues. V was pared by 3 bases and J by 4 bases, with 12 bases between. CDR1 and CDR2 from the germline V gene are SGDLS and YYNGEE. The CDR3 loop is CASSGATRADTQYF. Written as DNA, the CDR3 is TGTGCCAGCAGCGGGGCCACTAGAGCAGATACGCAGTATTTT.

This chain links TRBV4-3 with TRBJ2-1; 11 bases map to TRBD1. Germline CDR1 LGHNA, CDR2 YSLEER. The CDR3 has 21 residues. V lost 0 bases, J lost 0 bases, and 13 bases stayed unmatched. CDR3 coding DNA: TGCGCCAGCAGCCAAGACAATCCGGGACAGGGGGTAGTCGCCTCCTACAATGAGCAGTTCTTC. This translates into CASSQDNPGQGVVASYNEQFF.

This clone has more than one count but fewer than ten. The chain carries TRBV18 and TRBJ1-4; D is possibly TRBD1 (6 bases). Trimming pared 3 bases from V and 6 bases from J, leaving 11 bases between. The CDR3 consists of 14 residues. Germline loops: CDR1 KGHSH, CDR2 LQKENI. The CDR3 sequence is CASSPTGRYEKLFF. The DNA for the CDR3 is TGTGCCAGCTCACCTACAGGGAGATATGAAAAACTGTTTTTT.

There are a few counts of this clone. The gene calls are TRBV6-1 and TRBJ2-5; either TRBD1 or TRBD2 may supply D (6 bases each). The V end lost 4 bases, the J end lost 2 bases, and 11 bases lay between the germline ends. CDR1 and CDR2 from the germline V gene are MNHNS and SASEGT. This CDR3 comprises 14 residues. CDR3 in amino acids: CASSVGGGQETQYF. Here the CDR3 DNA reads TGTGCCAGCAGTGTGGGGGGCGGACAAGAGACCCAGTACTTC.

The chain couples TRBV6-5 to TRBJ2-2; the match to TRBD2 covers 11 bases. Germline CDR1 MNHEY, CDR2 SVGAGI. The CDR3 is made up of 16 amino acids. Trimming took 4 bases from V and 5 from J; bases not matched to a gene: 6. DNA for the CDR3: TGTGCCAGCAGTTCCAAACTAGCGGGGGCGACCGGGGAGCTGTTTTTT. Translating it yields CASSSKLAGATGELFF.

The chain links TRBV11-2 to TRBJ2-1; 8 positions agree with TRBD2. J gave up 12 bases and V 5 bases, and 6 bases lay outside the gene matches. The CDR3 covers 12 residues. Per the germline V gene, CDR1 is SGHAT and CDR2 is FQNNGV. CDR3 nucleotide sequence: TGTGCCAGCAGCCCCGGGAGGGTGGGGCAGTTCTTC. Protein: CASSPGRVGQFF.

The table lists this clone with a few counts. This rearrangement joins TRBV10-3 to TRBJ2-1, with TRBD1 matching over 7 bases. The V and J ends lost 7 bases and 4 bases, in that order; junction bases with no gene match: 7. This CDR3 region has 14 residues. The germline V gene encodes CDR1 ENHRY and CDR2 SYGVKD. The CDR3 nucleotides are TGTGCCATCACCCAAAGGGACAGTTACAATGAGCAGTTCTTC. This translates into CAITQRDSYNEQFF.

This sequence joins TRBV15 and TRBJ2-4; D is ambiguous. CDR1 and CDR2 from the germline V gene are LNHNV and YYDKDF (reference sequence). This CDR3 is 17 amino acids long. Trimming took 0 bases from V and 8 from J, leaving 20 bases between them. CDR3 DNA: TGTGCCACCAGCAGAGATCGGGTCAGCTCGGGTATAGACATTCAGTACTTC. Amino acids: CATSRDRVSSGIDIQYF.

This clone was observed a few times. The chain couples TRBV10-3 to TRBJ2-2; D is undetermined. The length of the CDR3 is 13 residues. V was pared by 4 bases and J by 6 bases, with 9 bases between. CDR1 and CDR2 (germline): ENHRY, SYGVKD. The CDR3 nucleotides read TGTGCCATCAGTGGTGAAGGATCCGGGGAGCTGTTTTTT. Translation gives CAISGEGSGELFF.

As for this clone: Within the sample, other DNA sequences also encode this same CDR3. The chain recombines TRBV30 with TRBJ1-5; D gene uncertain. The V and J ends lost 0 bases and 7 bases respectively, with 10 bases between them. The CDR3 consists of 13 residues. Germline CDR1 and CDR2: GTSNPN and SVGIG (reference sequence). Here the CDR3 DNA reads TGTGCCTGGAGTGTACGAGGTGGACAGCCCCAGCATTTT. Translation: CAWSVRGGQPQHF.

The V gene is TRBV7-2, the J gene TRBJ2-7; perhaps TRBD1 as D (6 bases). The germline V gene has CDR1 SGHTA and CDR2 FQGNSA. CDR3 length equals 14 residues. The germline V and J ends were trimmed by 5 bases and 1 base, with 12 bases remaining between them. In DNA, the CDR3 is TGTGCCAGCAGCCACAGGGTTGGGTCCTACGAGCAGTACTTC. The encoded protein is CASSHRVGSYEQYF.

Regarding this clone: This probably arose from a read error, given a far larger clone one base away. V and J are TRBV7-2 and TRBJ1-6, with D uncertain. Germline loops: CDR1 SGHTA, CDR2 FQGNSA. CDR3 length: 14 residues. The CDR3 coding sequence is TGCGCCAGCAGCCAATGGACGGGGAATTCACCCCTCCACTTT. Translation: CASSQWTGNSPLHF.